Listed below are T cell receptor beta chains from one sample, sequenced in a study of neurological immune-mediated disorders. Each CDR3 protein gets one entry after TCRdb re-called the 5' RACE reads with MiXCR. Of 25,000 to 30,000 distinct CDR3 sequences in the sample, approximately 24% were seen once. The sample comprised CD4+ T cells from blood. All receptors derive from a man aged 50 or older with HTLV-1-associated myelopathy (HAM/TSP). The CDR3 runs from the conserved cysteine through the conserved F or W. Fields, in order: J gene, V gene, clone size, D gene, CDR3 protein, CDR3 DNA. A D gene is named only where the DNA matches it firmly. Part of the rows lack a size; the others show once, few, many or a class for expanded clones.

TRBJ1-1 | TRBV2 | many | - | CASSGEKTGEAFF | TGTGCCAGCAGTGGTGAAAAAACCGGTGAAGCTTTCTTT
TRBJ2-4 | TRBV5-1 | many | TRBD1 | CASSSGQGEAKNIQYF | TGCGCCAGCAGCTCAGGACAGGGGGAGGCCAAAAACATTCAGTACTTC
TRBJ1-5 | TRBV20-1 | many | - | CSWGQGSNQPQHF | TGCAGTTGGGGACAAGGGAGCAATCAGCCCCAGCATTTT
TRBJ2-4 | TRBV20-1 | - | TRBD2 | CSVEPGLTKNIQYF | TGCAGTGTTGAACCGGGACTAACCAAAAACATTCAGTACTTC
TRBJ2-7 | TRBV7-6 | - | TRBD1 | CASSGTGPYEQYF | TGTGCCAGCAGCGGGACAGGCCCCTACGAGCAGTACTTC
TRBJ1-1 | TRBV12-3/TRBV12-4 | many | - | CASSFGDKGTEAFF | TGTGCCAGCAGTTTTGGGGACAAGGGGACTGAAGCTTTCTTT
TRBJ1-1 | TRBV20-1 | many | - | CSARPGGRGTEAFF | TGCAGTGCTAGGCCTGGGGGACGAGGTACTGAAGCTTTCTTT
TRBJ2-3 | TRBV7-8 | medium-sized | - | CASSPAGRTDTQYF | TGTGCCAGCAGCCCCGCGGGCCGCACAGATACGCAGTATTTT
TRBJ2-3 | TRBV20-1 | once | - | CSVPAYLQADTQYF | TGCAGTGTTCCCGCCTACCTTCAGGCAGATACGCAGTATTTT
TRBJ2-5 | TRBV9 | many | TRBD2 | CASSVGGREDQETQYF | TGTGCCAGCAGCGTAGGCGGGCGGGAGGACCAAGAGACCCAGTACTTC
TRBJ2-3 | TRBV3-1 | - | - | CASSQDLLGTDTQYF | TGTGCCAGCAGCCAAGATCTTTTGGGCACAGATACGCAGTATTTT
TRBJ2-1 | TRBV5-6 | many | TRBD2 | CASSLSPSGGGEQFF | TGTGCCAGCAGCTTGTCTCCTAGCGGGGGAGGTGAGCAGTTCTTC
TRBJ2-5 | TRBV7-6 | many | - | CASSLALGAETQYF | TGTGCCAGCAGCTTAGCGTTGGGGGCGGAGACCCAGTACTTC
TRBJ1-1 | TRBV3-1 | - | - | CASRGSGNTEAFF | TGTGCCAGCAGGGGAAGTGGGAACACTGAAGCTTTCTTT
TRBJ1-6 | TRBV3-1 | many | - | CASSRGAGARYNSPLHF | TGTGCCAGCAGCCGTGGTGCTGGGGCTAGGTATAATTCACCCCTCCACTTT
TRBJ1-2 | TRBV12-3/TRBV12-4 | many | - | CASSLDVAYGYTF | TGTGCCAGCAGCCTGGACGTGGCCTATGGCTACACCTTC
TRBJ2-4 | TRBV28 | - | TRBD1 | CACLRDRAGSIQYF | TGTGCCTGCCTCCGGGACAGGGCCGGGAGCATTCAGTACTTC
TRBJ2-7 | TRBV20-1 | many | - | CSASKAGLSYEQYF | TGCAGTGCTAGTAAGGCGGGACTCTCCTACGAGCAGTACTTC
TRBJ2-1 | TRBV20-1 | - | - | CSARKWGSNEQFF | TGCAGTGCGAGAAAGTGGGGTAGCAATGAGCAGTTCTTC
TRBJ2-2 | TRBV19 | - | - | CASKDSPNTGELFF | TGTGCCAGTAAAGACAGCCCGAACACCGGGGAGCTGTTTTTT
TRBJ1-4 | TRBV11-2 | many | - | CATSLGTGQNEKLFF | TGTGCCACATCCCTCGGCACAGGGCAAAATGAAAAACTGTTTTTT
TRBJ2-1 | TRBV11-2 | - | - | CASSLVGLLTSEQFF | TGTGCCAGCAGCTTGGTCGGACTCCTCACCAGTGAGCAGTTCTTC
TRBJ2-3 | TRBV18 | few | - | CASSPRQDTDTQYF | TGTGCCAGCTCACCACGACAGGACACAGATACGCAGTATTTT
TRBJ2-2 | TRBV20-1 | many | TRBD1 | CSGQGDTGELFF | TGCAGTGGACAGGGGGACACCGGGGAGCTGTTTTTT
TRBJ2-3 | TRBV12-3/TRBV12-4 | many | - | CASISRQGRVTDTQYF | TGTGCCAGCATCTCGCGTCAGGGGAGGGTCACAGATACGCAGTATTTT
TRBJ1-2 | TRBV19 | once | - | CATGPGYTF | TGTGCCACAGGGCCCGGCTACACCTTC